Following are 22 T cell receptor beta chains from one sample sequenced in a study of blood T cell repertoires in COVID-19. Only in-frame clones appear in the TCRdb table, and some are missing; sequencing was by immunoSEQ multiplex PCR. The sample shows about 240,000 clones, roughly 82% of them seen only once. The sample was peripheral blood. These receptors came from a man older than 75 with acute or convalescent COVID-19.

The chain is built from TRBV7-2 and TRBJ1-6; 8 bases match TRBD1. Losses at the gene ends were 5 bases for V and 14 bases for J; bases not matched to a gene: 11. Germline V gives CDR1 SGHTA, CDR2 FQGNSA. The CDR3 totals 14 residues. In DNA, the CDR3 is TGTGCCAGCAGCGCAGCGAGGGACAGGCTCACCCTCCACTTT. Its protein product is CASSAARDRLTLHF.

This clone was counted a single time. The chain employs TRBV7-2 and TRBJ2-1, with TRBD1 identical over 11 bases. This CDR3 comprises 16 residues. Germline lookup yields CDR1 SGHTA and CDR2 FQGNSA. V was pared by 3 bases and J by 5 bases, with 6 bases of the junction left unmatched. The chain's CDR3 is CASSLPGQGVDNEQFF. CDR3 coding DNA: TGTGCCAGCAGCTTGCCGGGACAGGGGGTGGACAATGAGCAGTTCTTC.

This chain connects TRBV28 to TRBJ1-1; D is ambiguous. In germline, CDR1 is MDHEN, CDR2 SYDVKM. V was shortened by 5 bases and J by 0 bases, with 10 bases between the two germline ends. The CDR3 contains 14 residues. The CDR3 sequence is CASSPLPMNTEAFF. As DNA, the CDR3 is TGTGCCAGCAGTCCCCTACCCATGAACACTGAAGCTTTCTTT.

This clone was detected a few times. The chain couples TRBV7-2 to TRBJ1-6, with D possibly being TRBD1 (6 bases). This CDR3 contains 15 residues. Per germline, CDR1 SGHTA and CDR2 FQGNSA. With 5 bases removed from V and 3 bases from J, the gap between germline ends came to 11 bases. This CDR3 is CASSQGTFYNSPLHF. As DNA, the CDR3 is TGTGCCAGCAGCCAAGGGACATTCTATAATTCACCCCTCCACTTT.

Notes on this clone: The junction and the germline gene differ at one end; a read error may be behind it. The DNA of the CDR3 is TGTGCCAGTAGCGTAGGAGCGGGAAGAGGAGAGACCCAGTACTTC. Amino acids: CASSVGAGRGETQYF. The chain couples TRBV9 to TRBJ2-5; 7 positions match TRBD2. There are 15 residues in the CDR3. Germline-derived CDR1 and CDR2 are SGDLS and YYNGEE.

The chain joins TRBV6-5 to TRBJ1-6; D not resolved. The V and J ends lost 7 bases and 9 bases respectively, with 13 bases between them. The germline gives CDR1 MNHEY, CDR2 SVGAGI. CDR3 length: 13 residues. The CDR3 sequence is CASKSVVGSPLHF. The DNA for the CDR3 is TGTGCCAGCAAAAGCGTTGTTGGTTCACCCCTCCACTTT.

This chain connects TRBV4-3 to TRBJ2-3; 10 bases agree with TRBD2. J lost 3 bases, V lost 3 bases, and 6 bases had no gene match. Germline V gives CDR1 LGHNA, CDR2 YSLEER. This CDR3 is built from 16 residues. CDR3 coding DNA: TGCGCCAGCAGCCAGGGGGTAGCGGGGGGTACAGATACGCAGTATTTT. This codes for CASSQGVAGGTDTQYF.

The chain joins TRBV10-2 to TRBJ2-7; D possibly corresponds to TRBD2 (5 bases). The CDR3 has 14 amino acids. In germline, CDR1 is WSHSY, CDR2 SAAADI. The V gene lost 3 bases and the J gene lost 1 base, with 10 bases spanning the gap. CDR3 bases: TGCGCCAGCAGTGAAAGGGAGACGTCCTACGAGCAGTACTTC. The encoded protein is CASSERETSYEQYF.

The V gene is TRBV4-3, the J gene TRBJ1-3, with D possibly being TRBD1 (6 bases). The CDR3 loop spans 15 amino acids. Germline CDR1 LGHNA, CDR2 YSLEER. V was shortened by 4 bases and J by 2 bases, with 12 bases between the two germline ends. The chain's CDR3 is CASSRTGPPGNTIYF. In DNA form, the CDR3 reads TGCGCCAGCAGCCGAACAGGGCCCCCTGGAAACACCATATATTTT.

The chain couples TRBV5-4 to TRBJ1-2; 7 nucleotides match TRBD1. CDR1 and CDR2 (germline): SGHNT, YYREEE (reference sequence). The junction had 7 bases not matched to a gene; V was cut back by 0 bases and J by 8 bases. This CDR3 has 14 residues. CDR3 residues: CASSLEAGGQGYTF. The CDR3 region has the DNA TGTGCCAGCAGCTTGGAGGCAGGGGGACAGGGCTACACCTTC.

This sequence joins TRBV28 and TRBJ1-2, with D hard to call. Germline V gives CDR1 MDHEN, CDR2 SYDVKM. The CDR3 is 15 amino acids. V lost 5 bases, J lost 8 bases, and 21 bases lay in between. CDR3 sequence: CASSPKDIRWAGYTF. DNA for the CDR3: TGTGCCAGCAGTCCTAAGGATATACGATGGGCGGGCTACACCTTC.

The J gene is TRBJ2-2, the V gene TRBV29-1; a possible D gene is TRBD1 (5 bases). Per the germline V gene, CDR1 is SQVTM and CDR2 is ANQGSEA. The CDR3 has 13 residues. V was shortened by 3 bases and J by 3 bases, with 8 bases between the two germline ends. The CDR3 nucleotides read TGCAGCGTTGACAGGGCCGACACCGGGGAGCTGTTTTTT. Its translation: CSVDRADTGELFF.

This chain joins TRBV20-1 and TRBJ1-4; D gene unclear. The CDR3 loop spans 14 amino acids. Trimming removed 3 bases from V and 0 bases from J, with 8 bases in between. Per germline, CDR1 DFQATT and CDR2 SNEGSKA (reference sequence). The CDR3 bases are TGCAGTGCTAGTTTGGGAGCAACTAATGAAAAACTGTTTTTT. Translated, it gives CSASLGATNEKLFF.

This clone was recorded a few times. CDR3 residues: CASSPYGGTDYEQYF. The CDR3 nucleotides are TGTGCCAGCAGCCCTTATGGAGGGACAGACTACGAGCAGTACTTC. The rearrangement links TRBV27 to TRBJ2-7, with D possibly being TRBD1 (7 bases). The V end was cut by 6 bases, the J end by 3 bases, with 18 bases between. This CDR3 region has 15 residues. Germline lookup yields CDR1 MNHEY and CDR2 SMNVEV (reference sequence).

With respect to this clone: In the same sample, other DNA sequences code for this CDR3. The chain joins TRBV3-1 (or the pseudogene TRBV3-2) to TRBJ1-2; TRBD1 agrees at 9 bases. Germline V gene data show CDR1 as LGHDT and CDR2 as YNNKEL (reference sequence). The CDR3 loop spans 14 amino acids. V lost 0 bases, J lost 4 bases, and 0 bases stayed unmatched. The CDR3 sequence: CASSQETGGYGYTF. The CDR3 coding sequence is TGTGCCAGCAGCCAAGAGACAGGGGGCTATGGCTACACCTTC.

V is TRBV29-1 and J is TRBJ2-2; 8 nucleotides align to TRBD1. This CDR3 region has 13 residues. In germline, CDR1 is SQVTM, CDR2 ANQGSEA. The V segment lost 4 bases and the J segment 6 bases; nucleotides outside the gene matches: 4. CDR3 residues: CSVAPTGAGELFF. The CDR3 coding sequence is TGCAGCGTTGCACCGACAGGGGCCGGGGAGCTGTTTTTT.

V and J are TRBV27 and TRBJ2-6; TRBD2 is a possible D gene (5 bases). CDR3 length equals 16 residues. V lost 5 bases and J lost 0, with 11 bases in between. Germline V gene sequence: CDR1 MNHEY, CDR2 SMNVEV (reference sequence). CDR3 sequence reads: CASSLASISGANVLTF. The CDR3 DNA reads TGTGCCAGCAGTCTAGCCTCCATCTCTGGGGCCAACGTCCTGACTTTC. The complete variable domain, with remaining parts taken from reference TRBV27 and TRBJ2-6, reads EAQVTQNPRYLITVTGKKLTVTCSQNMNHEYMSWYRQDPGLGLRQIYYSMNVEVTDKGDVPEGYKVSRKEKRNFPLILESPSPNQTSLYFCASSLASISGANVLTFGAGSRLTVL.

V gene TRBV5-6 combines with J gene TRBJ2-1; D is uncertain. The V and J ends lost 0 bases and 8 bases respectively, with 9 bases between them. The CDR3 sequence is 13 residues long. CDR1 is SGHDT, CDR2 YYEEEE, per germline. The DNA for the CDR3 is TGTGCCAGCAGCTTGGACCAGGTCTATGAGCAGTTCTTC. It codes for CASSLDQVYEQFF.

This clone appeared once. The CDR3 protein is CASSQWQSNTEAFF. CDR3 sequence (DNA): TGTGCCAGCAGTCAATGGCAGTCGAACACTGAAGCTTTCTTT. The chain is built from TRBV28 and TRBJ1-1; no clear D. The V gene lost 5 bases and the J gene lost 1 base, with 11 bases spanning the gap. The CDR3 totals 14 residues. CDR1 is MDHEN and CDR2 is SYDVKM in the germline V gene.

The CDR3 DNA reads as TGTGCCAGCAGCTTAGATCCAGGGTACATCCAAGAGACCCAGTACTTC. It is translated as CASSLDPGYIQETQYF. The J gene is TRBJ2-5, the V gene TRBV7-2; D is possibly TRBD1 (5 bases). The V gene's germline CDR1 is SGHTA and CDR2 FQGNSA. The V and J ends lost 1 base and 1 base respectively, with 13 bases between them. The CDR3 loop spans 16 amino acids.

The chain has TRBV28 and TRBJ1-5; TRBD1 might be the D (6 bases). The CDR3 consists of 16 residues. Trimming took 1 base from V and 4 from J, leaving 14 bases between them. The V gene's germline CDR1 is MDHEN and CDR2 SYDVKM. The CDR3 reads CASSLLLQGGNQPQHF. The CDR3 DNA is TGTGCCAGCAGTTTATTGCTACAGGGAGGGAATCAGCCCCAGCATTTT.

The J gene is TRBJ1-2, the V gene TRBV2; TRBD1 agrees at 7 bases. CDR3 length: 14 residues. After removal of 6 bases from V and 5 bases from J, the junction contained 9 bases not matched to a gene. Germline V CDR1 and CDR2: SNHLY, FYNNEI. This CDR3 reads CASSAGQASYGYTF. The CDR3 bases are TGTGCCAGCAGCGCCGGACAGGCATCATATGGCTACACCTTC. Using reference TRBV2 and TRBJ1-2 for the parts outside the CDR3, the full variable domain is EPEVTQTPSHQVTQMGQEVILRCVPISNHLYFYWYRQILGQKVEFLVSFYNNEISEKSEIFDDQFSVERPDGSNFTLKIRSTKLEDSAMYFCASSAGQASYGYTFGSGTRLTVV.